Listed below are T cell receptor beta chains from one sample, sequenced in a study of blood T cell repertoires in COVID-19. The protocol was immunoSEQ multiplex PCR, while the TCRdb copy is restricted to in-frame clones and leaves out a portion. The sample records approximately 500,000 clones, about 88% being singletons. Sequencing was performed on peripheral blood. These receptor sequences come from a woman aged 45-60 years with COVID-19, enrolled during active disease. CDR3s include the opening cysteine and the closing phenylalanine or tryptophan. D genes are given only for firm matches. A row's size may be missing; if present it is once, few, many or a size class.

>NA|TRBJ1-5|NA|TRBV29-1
TGCAGCGTTGACTCGGGGGGGAATCAGCCCCAGCATTTT
CSVDSGGNQPQHF
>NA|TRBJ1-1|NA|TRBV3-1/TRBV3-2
TGTGCCAGCAGCTCATTTGGGGGGGGGATGAACACTGAAGCTTTCTTT
CASSSFGGGMNTEAFF
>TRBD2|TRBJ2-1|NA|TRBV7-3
TGTGCCAGCAGCTTAACCGGGACTAGCTCCTACAATGAGCAGTTCTTC
CASSLTGTSSYNEQFF
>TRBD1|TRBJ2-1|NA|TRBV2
TGTGCCAGCAGTAACAGGGGGCTCACCTACAATGAGCAGTTCTTC
CASSNRGLTYNEQFF
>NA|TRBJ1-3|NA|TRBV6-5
TGTGCCAGCGAGATGGGGGGGAACACCATATATTTT
CASEMGGNTIYF
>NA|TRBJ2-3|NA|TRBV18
TGTGCCAGCTCACCACGTAGAGGGGGAGGCACAGATACGCAGTATTTT
CASSPRRGGGTDTQYF
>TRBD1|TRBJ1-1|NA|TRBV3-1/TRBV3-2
TGTGCCAGCAGCCAAGCAGGGGGCACTGAAGCTTTCTTT
CASSQAGGTEAFF
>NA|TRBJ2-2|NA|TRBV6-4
TGTGCCAGCAGGGCCCAGTGGGGGGCCGGGGAGCTGTTTTTT
CASRAQWGAGELFF
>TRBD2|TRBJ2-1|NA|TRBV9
TGTGCCAGCAGCGTAGTGGGCGGGGGGGCCTTCAATGAGCAGTTCTTC
CASSVVGGGAFNEQFF
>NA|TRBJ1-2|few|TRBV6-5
TGTGCCAGCAGTCCACAGGGAATCTCTGGCTACACCTTC
CASSPQGISGYTF
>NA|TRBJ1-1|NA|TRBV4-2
TGTGCCAGCAGCCCGTTGCAGGGCATGAACACTGAAGCTTTCTTT
CASSPLQGMNTEAFF
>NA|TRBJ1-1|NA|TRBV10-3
TGTGCCATCAGTGAGTCGGGACATAACACTGAAGCTTTCTTT
CAISESGHNTEAFF
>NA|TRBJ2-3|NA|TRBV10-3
TGTGCCATCAGTGTTGGCAGGGATGGGACAGATACGCAGTATTTT
CAISVGRDGTDTQYF
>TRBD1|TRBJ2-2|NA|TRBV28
TGTGCCAGCACCTTATTGGGACAGGGTTTTGGCACCGGGGAGCTGTTTTTT
CASTLLGQGFGTGELFF
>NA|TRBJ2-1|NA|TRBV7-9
TGTGCCAGCAGCTTAGGCCCCCTACTAGGATCTAATGAGCAGTTCTTC
CASSLGPLLGSNEQFF
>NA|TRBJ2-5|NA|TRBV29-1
TGCAGCGCTGCCGGGACAATCCAAGAGACCCAGTACTTC
CSAAGTIQETQYF
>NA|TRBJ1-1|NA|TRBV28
TGTGCCAGCATGGACAGTCCCTTCCCCCACACTGAAGCTTTCTTT
CASMDSPFPHTEAFF
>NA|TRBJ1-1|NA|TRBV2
TGTGCCAGCCTACCCGGGAGGACTGAAGCTTTCTTT
CASLPGRTEAFF
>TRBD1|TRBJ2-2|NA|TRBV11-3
TGTGCCAGCAGACAAACAGGGGACACCGGGGAGCTGTTTTTT
CASRQTGDTGELFF
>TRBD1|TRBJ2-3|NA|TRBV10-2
TGCGCCAGCAGTGACAGGGGGCAGGCAGATACGCAGTATTTT
CASSDRGQADTQYF
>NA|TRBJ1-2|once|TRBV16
TGTGCCAGCAGCTATGGACAGAACTATGGCTACACCTTC
CASSYGQNYGYTF
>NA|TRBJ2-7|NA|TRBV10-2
TGCGCCAGCAGTCAATACGGCGAGCAGTACTTC
CASSQYGEQYF
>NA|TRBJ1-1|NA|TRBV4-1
TGCGCCAGCAGCCCCGGCAGGGGTGGGACTGAAGCTTTCTTT
CASSPGRGGTEAFF
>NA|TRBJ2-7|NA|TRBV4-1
TGCGCCAGCAGCCAACGCGACGACAGTTCCCTAACCTACGAGCAGTACTTC
CASSQRDDSSLTYEQYF
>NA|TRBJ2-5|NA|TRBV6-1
TGTGCCAGCAGTGAAGCGGCCCAACAAAAAGAGACCCAGTACTTC
CASSEAAQQKETQYF
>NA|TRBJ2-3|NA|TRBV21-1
TGTGCCAGCAGCAAATGGGGGACTAGCGGGGCCACAGATACGCAGTATTTT
CASSKWGTSGATDTQYF
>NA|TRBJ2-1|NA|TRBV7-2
TGTGCCAGCAGCTTAGGGAGGGTGAGGTTCTTC
CASSLGRVRFF
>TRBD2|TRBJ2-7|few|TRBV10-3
TGTGCCATCAGTTTAAGACTAGCGGAGGAGCAGTACTTC
CAISLRLAEEQYF
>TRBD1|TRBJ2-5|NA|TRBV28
TGTGCCAGCAGGGCGACAGGGGGAAACCAAGAGACCCAGTACTTC
CASRATGGNQETQYF
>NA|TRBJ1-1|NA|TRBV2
TGTGCCAGCAGTGAAGTAAGGGGTCCGGAAGCTTTCTTT
CASSEVRGPEAFF
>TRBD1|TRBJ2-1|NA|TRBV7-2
TGTGCCAGCAGCTCCGGACAGGGGATTTGGAATGAGCAGTTCTTC
CASSSGQGIWNEQFF
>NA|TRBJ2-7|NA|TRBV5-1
TGCGCCAGCAGCTTCGGGGTTAGCTCCTACGAGCAGTACTTC
CASSFGVSSYEQYF
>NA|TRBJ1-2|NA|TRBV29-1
TGCAGCGTTGATATGGAGGGACGGCGGTATGGCTACACCTTC
CSVDMEGRRYGYTF
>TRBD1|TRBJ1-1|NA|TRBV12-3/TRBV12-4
TGTGCCAGCACTAGGACAGGGGTCACTGAAGCTTTCTTT
CASTRTGVTEAFF
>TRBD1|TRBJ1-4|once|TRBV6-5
TGTGCCGTCTCCCCTGCAGGGGGGCTCGGTGAAAAACTGTTTTTT
CAVSPAGGLGEKLFF
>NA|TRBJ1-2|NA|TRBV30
TGTGCCTGGAGCCTTAGCTATGGCTACACCTTC
CAWSLSYGYTF
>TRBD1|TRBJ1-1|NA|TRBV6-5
TGTGCCAGCAGTTACGGGACAGGGGTAACTGAAGCTTTCTTT
CASSYGTGVTEAFF
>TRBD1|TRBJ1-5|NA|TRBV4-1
TGCGCCAGCAGCGGTGTGACAGGGGAGAAAGGTCAGCCCCAGCATTTT
CASSGVTGEKGQPQHF
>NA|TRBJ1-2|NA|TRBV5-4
TGTGCCAGCAGCTTGGGAGGGAGTTCGGACTATGGCTACACCTTC
CASSLGGSSDYGYTF
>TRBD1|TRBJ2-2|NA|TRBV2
TGTGCCAGCACCTATTTACGCCGACAGGGTACTAACACCGGGGAGCTGTTTTTT
CASTYLRRQGTNTGELFF
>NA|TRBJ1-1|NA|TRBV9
TGTGCCAGCACCCGGACATCGAACACTGAAGCTTTCTTT
CASTRTSNTEAFF